Following are 9 T cell receptor beta chains from one sample sequenced in a study of T cell changes during pregnancy in multiple sclerosis. Assay used: immunoSEQ multiplex PCR; TCRdb lists only in-frame clones, some missing. There are tens of thousands of clones in the sample; roughly 92% occur only once, and more than 2% lies in the top ten. The material sequenced was peripheral blood, taken after pregnancy. The receptors derive from a female donor with multiple sclerosis, enrolled in a pregnancy study.

The genes are TRBV7-9 and TRBJ2-7; 12 bases agree with TRBD2. Looked up from germline, CDR1 is SEHNR and CDR2 is FQNEAQ (reference sequence). With V trimmed by 3 bases and J by 0 bases, 12 bases remained unmatched. The CDR3 loop spans 19 amino acids. The CDR3 bases are TGTGCCAGCAGCTTTCTGACTAGCGGGAGAGGGCCCAGCTCCTACGAGCAGTACTTC. Amino acids: CASSFLTSGRGPSSYEQYF. Complete variable domain (other parts from reference TRBV7-9 and TRBJ2-7): DTGVSQNPRHKITKRGQNVTFRCDPISEHNRLYWYRQTLGQGPEFLTYFQNEAQLEKSRLLSDRFSAERPKGSFSTLEIQRTEQGDSAMYLCASSFLTSGRGPSSYEQYFGPGTRLTVT.

This clone was observed a single time. V usage is TRBV7-9 and J usage is TRBJ2-5; D is perhaps TRBD2 (6 bases). This CDR3 has 14 amino acids. Germline CDR1 and CDR2: SEHNR and FQNEAQ (reference sequence). V was cut by 2 bases and J by 4 bases, with 11 bases left in between. The CDR3 bases are TGTGCCAGCAGCTTAATACTCGGGGGAGAGACCCAGTACTTC. Amino acid sequence: CASSLILGGETQYF. Full variable domain (outside the CDR3, taken from reference TRBV7-9 and TRBJ2-5): DTGVSQNPRHKITKRGQNVTFRCDPISEHNRLYWYRQTLGQGPEFLTYFQNEAQLEKSRLLSDRFSAERPKGSFSTLEIQRTEQGDSAMYLCASSLILGGETQYFGPGTRLLVL.

Concerning this clone: Other DNA variants within this sample encode the same CDR3. The V gene is TRBV5-4, the J gene TRBJ2-3, with 11 bases that match TRBD2. The germline gives CDR1 SGHNT, CDR2 YYREEE (reference sequence). Trimming took 4 bases from V and 3 from J; bases not matched to a gene: 7. This CDR3 contains 16 residues. The CDR3 DNA reads as TGTGCCAGCAGCCTCGGGGCTAGCGGGGGGACAGATACGCAGTATTTT. Its protein is CASSLGASGGTDTQYF.

The chain employs TRBV2 and TRBJ1-1; the D is unclear. The V gene lost 2 bases and the J gene lost 5 bases, with 9 bases spanning the gap. The germline gives CDR1 SNHLY, CDR2 FYNNEI. CDR3 size: 13 residues. CDR3 amino acids: CASSERGVTEAFF. CDR3 coding DNA: TGTGCCAGCAGTGAACGGGGTGTGACTGAAGCTTTCTTT. The full variable domain, rest sourced from reference TRBV2 and TRBJ1-1, is EPEVTQTPSHQVTQMGQEVILRCVPISNHLYFYWYRQILGQKVEFLVSFYNNEISEKSEIFDDQFSVERPDGSNFTLKIRSTKLEDSAMYFCASSERGVTEAFFGQGTRLTVV.

The sample holds one count of this clone. The V and J genes are TRBV2 and TRBJ2-1; D is unclear. V lost 9 bases and J 3 bases, leaving 12 bases between the germline ends. Germline V CDR1 and CDR2: SNHLY, FYNNEI. The length of the CDR3 is 13 residues. CDR3: CARSSGVYNEQFF. DNA for the CDR3: TGTGCCAGATCGAGTGGAGTCTACAATGAGCAGTTCTTC.

This clone has a single count. The chain has TRBV30 and TRBJ2-3; TRBD1 agrees at 9 bases. Trimming cost V 3 bases and J 6 bases; bases outside gene matches: 13. Germline V gene sequence: CDR1 GTSNPN, CDR2 SVGIG (reference sequence). The CDR3 spans 16 residues. In nucleotides, the CDR3 is TGTGCCTGGAGCGATCAAAACAGGGGGCTGGTGGATACGCAGTATTTT. It translates to CAWSDQNRGLVDTQYF.

This chain connects TRBV2 to TRBJ2-3, with D possibly matching TRBD2 (5 bases). CDR1 SNHLY and CDR2 FYNNEI come from the germline V gene. The length of the CDR3 is 11 residues. V gave up 3 bases and J gave up 8 bases, with 6 bases separating them. The chain's CDR3 is CASSDRGTQYF. DNA for the CDR3: TGTGCCAGCAGTGACCGGGGTACGCAGTATTTT.

The chain is built from TRBV29-1 and TRBJ1-5; tentatively, D is TRBD1 (6 bases). From germline, CDR1 is SQVTM and CDR2 ANQGSEA. Trimming took off 7 bases at V and 5 bases at J, with 12 bases between the two ends. This CDR3 contains 12 residues. The chain's CDR3 is CSARDIDQPQHF. In nucleotides, the CDR3 is TGCAGCGCCAGGGACATCGATCAGCCCCAGCATTTT.

CDR3 residues: CATSRDEADTQYF. CDR3 coding DNA: TGTGCCACCAGCAGAGATGAGGCGGATACGCAGTATTTT. This chain uses TRBV15 with TRBJ2-3; D call uncertain. The CDR3 totals 13 residues. Trimming left V 0 bases short and J 6 bases short, with 7 bases between. Germline V CDR1 and CDR2: LNHNV, YYDKDF (reference sequence). Full variable domain (remainder filled in from reference TRBV15 and TRBJ2-3): DAMVIQNPRYQVTQFGKPVTLSCSQTLNHNVMYWYQQKSSQAPKLLFHYYDKDFNNEADTPDNFQSRRPNTSFCFLDIRSPGLGDTAMYLCATSRDEADTQYFGPGTRLTVL.